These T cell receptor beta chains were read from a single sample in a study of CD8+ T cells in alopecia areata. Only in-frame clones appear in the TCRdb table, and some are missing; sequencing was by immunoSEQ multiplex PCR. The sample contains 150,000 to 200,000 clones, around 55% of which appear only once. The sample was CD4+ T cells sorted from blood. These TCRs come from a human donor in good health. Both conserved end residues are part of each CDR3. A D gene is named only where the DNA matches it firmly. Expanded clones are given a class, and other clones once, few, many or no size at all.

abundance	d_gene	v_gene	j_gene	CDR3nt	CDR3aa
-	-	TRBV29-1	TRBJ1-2	TGCAGCGTTGCGGTAGGCTATGGCTACACCTTC	CSVAVGYGYTF
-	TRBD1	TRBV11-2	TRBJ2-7	TGTGCCAGCAGCTCAGCCGGACAGGGAGGCTACGAGCAGTACTTC	CASSSAGQGGYEQYF
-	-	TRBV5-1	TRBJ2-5	TGCGCCAGCAGCCCCCGCGGCCGGGAGGAGACCCAGTACTTC	CASSPRGREETQYF
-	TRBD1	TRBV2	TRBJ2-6	TGTGCCAGCAACGGATTTCCGACAGGGGATAGCTCTGGGGCCAACGTCCTGACTTTC	CASNGFPTGDSSGANVLTF
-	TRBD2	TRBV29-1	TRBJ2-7	TGCAGCGTACTGGGACTAGCGGGAAAAAGGGACATCTCCTACGAGCAGTACTTC	CSVLGLAGKRDISYEQYF
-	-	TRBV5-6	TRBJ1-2	TGTGCCAGCAGCTCGAGACACTATGGCTACACCTTC	CASSSRHYGYTF
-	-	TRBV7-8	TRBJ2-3	TGTGCCAGCAGAAGGACGGGCACAGATACGCAGTATTTT	CASRRTGTDTQYF
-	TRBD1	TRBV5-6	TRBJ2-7	TGTGCCAGCAGGAAAACGGGACAGGGCTACGAGCAGTACTTC	CASRKTGQGYEQYF
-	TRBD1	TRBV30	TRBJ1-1	TGTGCCTGGAGCCCGAAGTCGCACAGGGGAGGTCATCTCACTGAAGCTTTCTTT	CAWSPKSHRGGHLTEAFF
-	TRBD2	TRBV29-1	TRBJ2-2	TGCAGCGTTCAAGGACTAGCGAACACCGGGGAGCTGTTTTTT	CSVQGLANTGELFF
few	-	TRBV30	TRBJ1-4	TGTGCCTGGAACTCGGAAAAACTGTTTTTT	CAWNSEKLFF
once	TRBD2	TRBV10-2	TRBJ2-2	TGCGCCAGCAGGGGGACTAGCGGGAGTAACGGGGAGCTGTTTTTT	CASRGTSGSNGELFF
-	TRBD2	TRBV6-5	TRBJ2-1	TGTGCCAGCACCGTGACTAGCGGAAACAATGAGCAGTTCTTC	CASTVTSGNNEQFF
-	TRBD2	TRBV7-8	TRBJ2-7	TGTGCCAGCACCAAAGCGGGAGAGATTTACGAGCAGTACTTC	CASTKAGEIYEQYF
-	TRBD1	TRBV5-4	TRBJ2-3	TGTGCCAGCTCATCTCACGACAGGGGAAGCACAGATACGCAGTATTTT	CASSSHDRGSTDTQYF
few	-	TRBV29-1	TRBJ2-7	TGCAGCGTTGGGGCCACCTCCTACGAGCAGTACTTC	CSVGATSYEQYF
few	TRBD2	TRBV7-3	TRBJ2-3	TGTGCCAGCAGCTTAGCGGGAGGCGATACGCAGTATTTT	CASSLAGGDTQYF
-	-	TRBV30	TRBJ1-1	TGTGCCTGGAGTAGAAGGGCGAGGCGGACTGAAGCTTTCTTT	CAWSRRARRTEAFF
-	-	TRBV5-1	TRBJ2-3	TGCGCCAGCAGCTTGGCCGTTGCCTCTCCGTGGGAGTATTTT	CASSLAVASPWEYF
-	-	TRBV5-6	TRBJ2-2	TGTGCCAGCAGCTTGGGTACTACTGGGCCCGGGGAGCTGTTTTTT	CASSLGTTGPGELFF
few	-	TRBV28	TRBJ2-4	TGTGCCAGCAGTGTCCCCCCGGAAAACATTCAGTACTTC	CASSVPPENIQYF
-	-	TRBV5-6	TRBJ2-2	TGTGCCAGCAGCTTGTGGGGTCCCGGGGAGCTGTTTTTT	CASSLWGPGELFF
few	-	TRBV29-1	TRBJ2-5	TGCAGCGTCCTTCCGAACTCAGGGTCCAAAGAGACCCAGTACTTC	CSVLPNSGSKETQYF
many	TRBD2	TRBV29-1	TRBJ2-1	TGCAGCGTTGGGGGGACTAGCGGGCCTACTCCCCAGTTCTTC	CSVGGTSGPTPQFF
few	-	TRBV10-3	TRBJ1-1	TGTGCCACCTCCAGGGCCTCTGACACTGAAGCTTTCTTT	CATSRASDTEAFF
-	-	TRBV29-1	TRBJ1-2	TGCAGCGTTTCAGCCGATGGCTACACCTTC	CSVSADGYTF
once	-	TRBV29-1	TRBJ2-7	TGCAGCGTTGCATCAGGGGCGGGCGAGCAGTACTTC	CSVASGAGEQYF
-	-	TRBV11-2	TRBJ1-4	TGTGCCAGCAGCCCACATTCAGGAGACGGACTGTTTTTT	CASSPHSGDGLFF